This T cell receptor (beta chain) is drawn from a study of T cells in localized non-small cell lung cancer. Study-wide points: Patients showing higher blood T cell density tended to see longer overall survival. Across samples, adjacent lung featured a median roughly 62 of the top 100 tumor clones. Tumor showed lower T cell clonality than uninvolved adjacent lung, where it was highest. The study sequenced only one region of the tumor. As a result, intratumor heterogeneity could not be excluded and remains possible.

Profiled with immunoSEQ multiplex PCR; TCRdb holds only in-frame clones, not every one. The sample consists of roughly 40,000 clones, 81% of them appearing once. Trimming shortened V by 2 bases and J by 0 bases, and 7 bases separated the two germline ends. Per germline, CDR1 SGHTA and CDR2 FQGNSA. This CDR3 spans 14 amino acids. The table lists this clone with a count of one. The antigen is undetermined. This chain uses TRBV7-2 with TRBJ1-1; D not resolved. This sample comprised peripheral blood mononuclear cells, obtained before any cancer treatment. This TCR derives from a male donor aged 60 or over with stage II lung adenocarcinoma. This chain's CDR3 is CASSLLLLNTEAFF. CDR3 nucleotide sequence: TGTGCCAGCAGCTTACTGCTCTTGAACACTGAAGCTTTCTTT.